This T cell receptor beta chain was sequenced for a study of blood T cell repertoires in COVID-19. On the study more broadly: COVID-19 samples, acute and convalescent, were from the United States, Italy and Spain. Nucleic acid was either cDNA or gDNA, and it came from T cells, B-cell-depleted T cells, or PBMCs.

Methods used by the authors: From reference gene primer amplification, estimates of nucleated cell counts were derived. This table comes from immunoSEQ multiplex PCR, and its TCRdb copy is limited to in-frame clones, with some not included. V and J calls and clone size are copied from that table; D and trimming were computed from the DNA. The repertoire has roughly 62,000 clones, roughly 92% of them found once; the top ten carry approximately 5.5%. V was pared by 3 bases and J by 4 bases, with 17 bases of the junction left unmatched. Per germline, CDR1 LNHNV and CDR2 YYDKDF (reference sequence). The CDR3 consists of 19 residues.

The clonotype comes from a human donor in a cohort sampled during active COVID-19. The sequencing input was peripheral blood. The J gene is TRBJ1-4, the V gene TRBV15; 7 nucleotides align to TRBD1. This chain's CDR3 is CATSRSAGTVRVLNEKLFF. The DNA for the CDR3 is TGTGCCACCAGCAGGTCCGCCGGGACAGTTCGAGTGCTTAATGAAAAACTGTTTTTT.